A selection of T cell receptor beta chains follows, all from one sample in a study of cytotoxic CD8 clonotypes in ibrutinib-treated CLL. Assay used: immunoSEQ multiplex PCR; TCRdb lists only in-frame clones, some missing. The sample records 49,000 or so clones, approximately 53% being singletons. This specimen was PBMCs, taken after 12 months of ibrutinib treatment. The origin of the receptors is a human donor with chronic lymphocytic leukemia. CDR3s include the opening cysteine and the closing phenylalanine or tryptophan. A D gene is named only where the DNA matches it firmly. The size field is filled for only some rows; it gives once, few, many or a size class.

j_call d_call v_call clone_size cdr3_nt cdr3_aa
TRBJ2-2 . TRBV12-1 . TGTGCCAGCAACGGGAGGGGCACCGGGGAGCTGTTTTTT CASNGRGTGELFF
TRBJ2-1 TRBD1 TRBV28 . TGTGCCAGCAGCCAAGACAGGGGGCCTTACAATGAGCAGTTCTTC CASSQDRGPYNEQFF
TRBJ1-2 TRBD1 TRBV28 many TGTGCCAGCAGTAGAAGGGACAGCTATTTGGGCTACACCTTC CASSRRDSYLGYTF
TRBJ1-2 TRBD1 TRBV2 . TGTGCCAGCAGTAGACAGGGGGTTGGCTATGGCTACACCTTC CASSRQGVGYGYTF
TRBJ2-5 TRBD1 TRBV14 . TGTGCCAGCAGCCAATTAAAGGGGGCGAGGATGTACCAAGAGACCCAGTACTTC CASSQLKGARMYQETQYF
TRBJ2-5 . TRBV9 . TGTGCCAGCAGCGTATCTTGGCAAGAGACCCAGTACTTC CASSVSWQETQYF
TRBJ1-1 . TRBV28 . TGTGCCAGCAGTCCAAGGCTGGCGAACACTGAAGCTTTCTTT CASSPRLANTEAFF
TRBJ1-6 . TRBV28 few TGTGCCAGCAGTTTAAGAAAGGGGTCCCTCCACTTT CASSLRKGSLHF
TRBJ2-7 . TRBV14 . TGTGCCAGCAGCCGGGGGTTAGACGAGCAGTACTTC CASSRGLDEQYF
TRBJ2-4 TRBD2 TRBV6-1 . TGTGCCAGCAAACCGGGACTAGCGGGAGGAAACATTCAGTACTTC CASKPGLAGGNIQYF
TRBJ2-1 . TRBV7-6 many TGTGCCAGCAGCTTAGCGCCTACGGGGATCGAGGGTGAGCAGTTCTTC CASSLAPTGIEGEQFF
TRBJ2-1 . TRBV25-1 . TGTGCCAGCAGTAAGGTTCTCAGCTCCTACAATGAGCAGTTCTTC CASSKVLSSYNEQFF
TRBJ2-7 . TRBV9 . TGTGCCAGCAGCCCTCTCCTGGCGTCCTACGAGCAGTACTTC CASSPLLASYEQYF
TRBJ2-7 TRBD2 TRBV6-6 . TGTGCCAGCAGTTCCCGACTAGCGGGAGGCGCCTACGAGCAGTACTTC CASSSRLAGGAYEQYF
TRBJ2-2 . TRBV7-6 . TGTGCCAGCAGCTTACCACCGGGATTCGACACCGGGGAGCTGTTTTTT CASSLPPGFDTGELFF
TRBJ2-7 . TRBV7-9 . TGTGCCAGCAGCTCAACCTTCTACGAGCAGTACTTC CASSSTFYEQYF
TRBJ1-4 . TRBV5-1 . TGCGCCAGCAGCTTGAGATCCATTGTAGAAAAACTGTTTTTT CASSLRSIVEKLFF
TRBJ1-4 . TRBV30 . TGTGCCTGGGACGCCGGACCCTATGAAAAACTGTTTTTT CAWDAGPYEKLFF
TRBJ1-2 TRBD1 TRBV29-1 few TGCAGCGTTGAGGAGGGGGCGGCAAATGGCTACACCTTC CSVEEGAANGYTF
TRBJ1-2 . TRBV7-9 . TGTGCCAGCAGCTTAAACAACTATGGCTACACCTTC CASSLNNYGYTF
TRBJ2-3 . TRBV11-2 . TGTGCCAGCACCCTGGGGAGCGGGCTTACCCGGGATACGCAGTATTTT CASTLGSGLTRDTQYF
TRBJ2-5 . TRBV30 . TGTGCCTGGACCCCCCGCCCGGCTCGGGAGACCCAGTACTTC CAWTPRPARETQYF
TRBJ2-7 . TRBV27 . TGTGCCAGCAGTTTTTGGGGCCGGGAGCAGTACTTC CASSFWGREQYF
TRBJ1-2 . TRBV29-1 few TGCAGCGTTGAGGGAGAGTTCCAAGCTAACTATGGCTACACCTTC CSVEGEFQANYGYTF
TRBJ1-6 . TRBV5-4 . TGTGCCAGCAGCTTGGAAAATTCACCCCTCCACTTT CASSLENSPLHF
TRBJ1-1 . TRBV11-3 . TGTGCCAGCAGGATGCAGGGAGTTGGCGCTGAAGCTTTCTTT CASRMQGVGAEAFF
TRBJ1-1 . TRBV2 few TGTGCCAGCAGTGCGAGCAGGAACACTGAAGCTTTCTTT CASSASRNTEAFF
TRBJ2-7 . TRBV6-6 . TGTGCCAGCATCGACAGCTTCCCCCCCTACGAGCAGTACTTC CASIDSFPPYEQYF
TRBJ2-3 . TRBV11-2 . TGTGCCAGCAGCCGTGACATGAGGGATACGCAGTATTTT CASSRDMRDTQYF